The 6 T cell receptor beta chains below all came from one sample that was sequenced in a study of blood T cell repertoires in COVID-19. This table comes from immunoSEQ multiplex PCR, and its TCRdb copy is limited to in-frame clones, with some not included. The sample includes roughly 130,000 clones, more than 65% of them seen just once. Sequenced input: peripheral blood. These TCRs come from a man of 80 years or more with acute or convalescent COVID-19.

This clone was recorded only once. The V and J genes are TRBV10-3 and TRBJ2-3; maybe TRBD2 (5 bases). There are 16 residues in the CDR3. Trimming took 6 bases from V and 0 from J, leaving 16 bases between them. Germline assignment: CDR1 ENHRY and CDR2 SYGVKD. The CDR3 coding sequence is TGTGCCATCAGGCTAACCCGGGAATTAAGCACAGATACGCAGTATTTT. Translated, it gives CAIRLTRELSTDTQYF.

This chain uses TRBV5-8 with TRBJ2-5; D gene uncertain. Trimming removed 0 bases at V and 2 bases at J, with 8 bases between. The CDR3 has 14 amino acids. Germline V lookup: CDR1 SGHTS, CDR2 YDEGEE. The CDR3 sequence is CASSLGQVQETQYF. The CDR3 DNA sequence: TGTGCCAGCAGCTTGGGGCAGGTTCAAGAGACCCAGTACTTC.

The DNA of the CDR3 is TGTGCCAGCAGCCTTGTCGCCGGGTCCTACGAGCAGTACTTC. It specifies CASSLVAGSYEQYF. This sequence joins TRBV14 and TRBJ2-7; D gene ambiguous. CDR1 and CDR2 from the germline V gene are SGHDN and FVKESK. The CDR3 covers 14 residues. The V end was cut by 4 bases, the J end by 1 base, with 11 bases between.

The V and J genes are TRBV27 and TRBJ2-1; D gene ambiguous. The CDR3 extends over 15 amino acids. The V gene lost 2 bases and the J gene lost 4 bases, with 12 bases spanning the gap. CDR1 is MNHEY and CDR2 is SMNVEV in the germline V gene (reference sequence). CDR3 sequence: CASSLEPRTYNEQFF. In DNA, the CDR3 is TGTGCCAGCAGTTTAGAGCCCCGCACGTACAATGAGCAGTTCTTC.

The V and J genes are TRBV5-1 and TRBJ2-2; D possibly corresponds to TRBD1 (6 bases). The V gene lost 4 bases and the J gene lost 2 bases, with 9 bases spanning the gap. Per the germline V gene, CDR1 is SGHRS and CDR2 is YFSETQ. The CDR3 loop spans 14 amino acids. CDR3 DNA: TGCGCCAGCAGCCGGGGACAAAACACCGGGGAGCTGTTTTTT. It specifies CASSRGQNTGELFF.

The chain carries TRBV7-8 and TRBJ2-7; a weak D match, TRBD2 (6 bases). Trimming pared 3 bases from V and 6 bases from J, leaving 15 bases between. CDR1 is SGHVS and CDR2 is FQNEAQ in the germline V gene. The CDR3 totals 14 residues. The CDR3 here is CASSLGLRESEQYF. The CDR3 bases are TGTGCCAGCAGCTTGGGACTGAGGGAGAGCGAGCAGTACTTC. Using reference TRBV7-8 and TRBJ2-7 for the parts outside the CDR3, the full variable domain is GAGVSQSPRYKVAKRGQDVALRCDPISGHVSLFWYQQALGQGPEFLTYFQNEAQLDKSGLPSDRFFAERPEGSVSTLKIQRTQQEDSAVYLCASSLGLRESEQYFGPGTRLTVT.